The clone carrying this T cell receptor beta chain came up many times. Its specificity is not known. This record comes from a study of regulatory T cells in long-lasting Graves disease. Study-wide results and caveats: TRBV28 was favored in persistent disease, as were TRBJ1-2 and TRBJ2-5.

Combining iRepertoire HTBI primers with Arm-PCR of CDR3 regions, the authors built TCR beta libraries. TCRdb passed the multiplex PCR reads through MiXCR, listing each CDR3 protein once. The table lists some 250,000 distinct CDR3 sequences, 18% of them singletons. The time point here: newly diagnosed GD, antithyroid drugs for less than 3 months. PBMC-extracted RNA yielded the TCR library. From germline, CDR1 is SGHRS and CDR2 YFSETQ. J gave up 5 bases and V 4 bases, and 12 bases lay outside the gene matches. CDR3 length: 16 amino acids. These data are also associated with another study on T cells in Graves' hyperthyroidism and ophthalmopathy.

The input for sequencing was peripheral blood mononuclear cells (PBMCs), taken at new diagnosis, from a patient treated with antithyroid drugs. This clonotype was obtained from a woman aged 25 to 39 with Graves disease. V gene TRBV5-1 combines with J gene TRBJ2-1; 7 positions agree with TRBD1. CDR3 sequence reads: CASSQDRTAKNNEQFF. As DNA, the CDR3 is TGCGCCAGCAGCCAGGACAGGACCGCTAAGAACAATGAGCAGTTCTTC.